Below, 12 T cell receptor beta chains from the same sample are listed, as sequenced in a study of T-cell reconstitution after alpha-beta-depleted transplantation in children. Construction of the TCRbeta library involved unique molecular identifiers. TCRdb itself ran the PCR reads through MiXCR, one entry per CDR3 protein. The profile shows about 240,000 distinct CDR3 sequences, under 30% of them singletons. The material sequenced was PBMCs, taken before TCRalphabeta/CD19-depleted stem cell transplant. The origin of the receptors is a girl aged 2 to 9 with Fanconi anemia, due to receive a stem cell transplant.

This clonotype was recorded many times. The chain couples TRBV20-1 to TRBJ2-7; 10 nucleotides match TRBD2. Unmatched junction bases numbered 11, after V lost 6 bases and J lost 3 bases. This CDR3 is built from 15 residues. CDR1 and CDR2 from the germline V gene are DFQATT and SNEGSKA (reference sequence). As DNA, the CDR3 is TGCAGTGCGAGTTTTGTTCCTAGCGGGAGCTACGAGCAGTACTTC. Encoded protein: CSASFVPSGSYEQYF.

V gene TRBV5-1 combines with J gene TRBJ2-1; 10 bases are a match to TRBD2. The ends lost 9 bases at V and 5 bases at J; junction bases unmatched: 11. The germline V gene has CDR1 SGHRS and CDR2 YFSETQ. The CDR3 sequence is 15 residues long. This chain's CDR3 is CAIGSGLADHNEQFF. In DNA, the CDR3 is TGCGCCATCGGCTCCGGACTAGCGGATCACAATGAGCAGTTCTTC.

This rearrangement joins TRBV20-1 to TRBJ1-1; possible D gene TRBD1, 5 bases. The V end lost 7 bases, the J end lost 0 bases, and 9 bases lay between the germline ends. CDR3 size: 12 residues. Germline assignment: CDR1 DFQATT and CDR2 SNEGSKA (reference sequence). DNA of the CDR3: TGCAGTGAAGGGGCCTTGAACACTGAAGCTTTCTTT. Translated: CSEGALNTEAFF.

This clonotype came up many times. This chain joins TRBV5-1 and TRBJ1-1; the D gene is possibly TRBD1 (6 bases). Trimming took off 5 bases at V and 3 bases at J, with 17 bases between the two ends. Germline lookup yields CDR1 SGHRS and CDR2 YFSETQ. The CDR3 has 15 residues. The CDR3 DNA reads as TGCGCCAGCAGTTCCAAGGGGGGTTGGGACACTGAAGCTTTCTTT. This gives the protein CASSSKGGWDTEAFF.

J is TRBJ1-2 and V is TRBV20-1; 8 bases are a match to TRBD1. The CDR3 runs to 15 residues. In germline, CDR1 is DFQATT, CDR2 SNEGSKA (reference sequence). J lost 0 bases, V lost 6 bases, and 9 bases had no gene match. CDR3 coding DNA: TGCAGTGCGCTGGACAGGGCGGGGTCTAACTATGGCTACACCTTC. Translated: CSALDRAGSNYGYTF.

This clonotype was detected ten times or more. The V and J genes are TRBV6-1 and TRBJ2-1; 9 nucleotides match TRBD1. Germline trimming cut 5 bases from V and 6 bases from J; bases unmatched to any gene: 11. Germline V gene sequence: CDR1 MNHNS, CDR2 SASEGT. The length of the CDR3 is 16 residues. The chain's CDR3 is CASSTLSGTGINEQFF. The CDR3 coding sequence is TGTGCCAGCAGTACACTCTCCGGGACAGGGATCAATGAGCAGTTCTTC.

In this sample, this clonotype turned up a few times. The chain has TRBV6-2 or TRBV6-3 and TRBJ2-5; TRBD1 aligns across 8 bases. The CDR3 is 18 amino acids. CDR1 is MNHEY and CDR2 is SVGEGT in the germline V gene. V trimming: 1 base; J trimming: 3 bases; junction bases outside the gene matches: 13. The CDR3 protein is CASSYYITGGDIKETQYF. CDR3 DNA sequence: TGTGCCAGCAGTTACTATATAACAGGGGGAGATATTAAAGAGACCCAGTACTTC.

This clonotype was counted ten times or more. This chain connects TRBV29-1 to TRBJ2-2; 12 bases line up with TRBD2. Germline CDR1 is SQVTM and CDR2 is ANQGSEA. With V trimmed by 7 bases and J by 8 bases, 5 bases remained unmatched. The CDR3 has 13 residues. The CDR3 sequence is CSARLAGVGELFF. The CDR3, as DNA: TGCAGCGCACGACTAGCGGGAGTTGGGGAGCTGTTTTTT.

This rearrangement joins TRBV29-1 to TRBJ2-7, with D tentatively TRBD1 (6 bases). Germline loops: CDR1 SQVTM, CDR2 ANQGSEA. V was trimmed by 0 bases and J by 1 base, leaving 7 bases between them. The CDR3 length is 13 residues. The DNA of the CDR3 is TGCAGCGTTGAAGAGGACAGATCCTACGAGCAGTACTTC. It translates to CSVEEDRSYEQYF.

The V gene is TRBV29-1, the J gene TRBJ2-5; D may correspond to TRBD1 or TRBD2 (5 bases each). The ends were cut back, 7 bases at V and 3 bases at J, with 15 bases in the middle. Germline values: CDR1 SQVTM, CDR2 ANQGSEA. CDR3 size: 13 residues. The DNA for the CDR3 is TGCAGCGCTGGGGACCCGAGGAAAGAGACCCAGTACTTC. Translation gives CSAGDPRKETQYF.

The sample holds a few counts of this clonotype. The V gene is TRBV23-1, the J gene TRBJ2-1; 9 nucleotides align to TRBD2. TRBV23-1 is filed as an ORF, its function uncertain. The V gene end was trimmed by 0 bases and the J gene end by 3 bases; junction bases not matched to a gene: 9. CDR3 length: 18 amino acids. The CDR3 reads CASSQSVSGSDFYNEQFF. The CDR3 nucleotides read TGCGCCAGCAGTCAATCCGTTAGCGGGAGTGACTTCTACAATGAGCAGTTCTTC.

This clonotype appeared a few times. The chain has TRBV7-3 and TRBJ2-3; D is unresolved. This CDR3 has 13 residues. Germline-derived CDR1 and CDR2 are SGHTA and FQGTGA. V was shortened by 0 bases and J by 5 bases, with 6 bases between the two germline ends. The CDR3 protein is CASSLTLLDTQYF. As DNA, the CDR3 is TGTGCCAGCAGCTTAACGCTCTTAGATACGCAGTATTTT.